Listed below are T cell receptor beta chains from one sample, sequenced in a study of blood T cells in healthy people across ages. Via MiXCR, TCRdb re-called the 5' RACE reads, giving one row per CDR3 protein. The sample gives around 1,500,000 distinct CDR3 sequences, 42% of which show up once; 7.9% is in the top ten. Sequenced input: blood. Every receptor here comes from a young woman in good health. The CDR3 runs from the conserved cysteine through the conserved F or W. The order of the fields is CDR3 protein, CDR3 DNA, D gene, V gene, clone size, J gene. The D gene is left open where the match is weak. Clone sizes are given selectively: once, few, many, or a class where the clone is expanded.

CASSEGSESTQYF TGTGCCAGCAGTGAAGGGAGTGAGAGTACGCAGTATTTT . TRBV2 . TRBJ2-3
CASSVALRTSGRNEQFF TGCGCCAGCAGCGTGGCCCTGAGGACTAGCGGGAGGAATGAGCAGTTCTTC TRBD2 TRBV5-1 once TRBJ2-1
CASSLHDNYGYTF TGCGCCAGCAGCTTGCATGATAACTATGGCTACACCTTC . TRBV5-1 . TRBJ1-2
CASSLGDAPQETQYF TGTGCCAGCAGCTTAGGTGATGCCCCCCAAGAGACCCAGTACTTC . TRBV7-2 few TRBJ2-5
CSAGLAGLLSYNEQFF TGCAGTGCTGGACTAGCGGGACTTCTTTCCTACAATGAGCAGTTCTTC TRBD2 TRBV20-1 . TRBJ2-1
CASSLKEVDTQYF TGTGCCAGCAGTTTAAAGGAGGTGGATACGCAGTATTTT . TRBV12-3/TRBV12-4 . TRBJ2-3
CASSSSAYEQYF TGTGCCAGCAGTTCGTCCGCCTACGAGCAGTACTTC . TRBV6-6 . TRBJ2-7
CASSLSGTKLMNTEAFF TGTGCCAGCAGCTTATCCGGGACCAAACTGATGAACACTGAAGCTTTCTTT . TRBV11-2 . TRBJ1-1
CASSLMGQYLDEQYF TGTGCCAGCAGCTTGATGGGACAGTATCTCGATGAGCAGTACTTC TRBD1 TRBV7-2 . TRBJ2-7
CSAPGRGGKFYNEQFF TGCAGTGCCCCGGGGCGAGGCGGGAAATTCTACAATGAGCAGTTCTTC . TRBV20-1 few TRBJ2-1
CASSQGVSRSYNEQFF TGTGCCAGCAGCCAAGGGGTAAGCCGCTCCTACAATGAGCAGTTCTTC . TRBV3-1 . TRBJ2-1
CATPYTGPSTDTQYF TGTGCCACCCCCTACACAGGCCCTAGCACAGATACGCAGTATTTT . TRBV24-1 . TRBJ2-3
CASSYVTIGNQPQHF TGTGCCAGCAGCTACGTCACTATCGGGAACCAGCCCCAGCATTTT . TRBV7-2 few TRBJ1-5
CASSTSRDTQYF TGTGCCAGCAGCACTAGTAGGGATACGCAGTATTTT . TRBV7-2 few TRBJ2-3
CASSSLGGIYNEQFF TGTGCCAGCAGCTCCCTGGGCGGTATTTACAATGAGCAGTTCTTC . TRBV7-2 few TRBJ2-1
CASSLDVAPEETQYF TGTGCCAGCAGCTTAGATGTAGCCCCAGAAGAGACCCAGTACTTC . TRBV11-2 once TRBJ2-5
CAISGTLLAGVAETQYF TGTGCCATCAGTGGCACCCTACTAGCGGGAGTAGCGGAGACCCAGTACTTC TRBD2 TRBV10-3 few TRBJ2-5
CASSDRVQPQHF TGTGCCAGCAGTGACAGGGTTCAGCCCCAGCATTTT . TRBV6-4 few TRBJ1-5
CATSDGTGGFNEQFF TGTGCCACCAGTGATGGGACAGGGGGCTTTAATGAGCAGTTCTTC TRBD1 TRBV24-1 . TRBJ2-1
CSALEGETQYF TGCAGTGCCCTCGAAGGGGAGACCCAGTACTTC . TRBV20-1 . TRBJ2-5
CSARGVETGDYGYTF TGCAGTGCTAGAGGTGTGGAGACTGGGGACTATGGCTACACCTTC . TRBV20-1 few TRBJ1-2
CASSDGGGPDTQYF TGTGCCAGCAGTGACGGCGGGGGCCCCGATACGCAGTATTTT . TRBV6-4 . TRBJ2-3
CASSQTVSGNTIYF TGTGCCAGCAGCCAGACAGTCTCTGGAAACACCATATATTTT . TRBV11-2 many TRBJ1-3
CASSNLEGGEKLFF TGTGCCAGCTCAAACCTGGAAGGGGGTGAAAAACTGTTTTTT . TRBV18 . TRBJ1-4
CASSYVRGSSYEQYF TGTGCCAGCAGTTACGTTCGCGGGAGCTCCTACGAGCAGTACTTC TRBD2 TRBV6-6 . TRBJ2-7
CASSQGRTEAFF TGCGCCAGCAGCCAGGGGAGAACTGAAGCTTTCTTT . TRBV4-1 many TRBJ1-1
CASSFQQGGEQYF TGTGCCAGCAGTTTCCAACAGGGAGGTGAGCAGTACTTC . TRBV6-2/TRBV6-3 . TRBJ2-7
CASSYSEEKLFF TGTGCCAGCAGTTACTCTGAAGAAAAACTGTTTTTT . TRBV6-6 . TRBJ1-4
CASSFQGINVLTF TGTGCCAGCAGCTTCCAAGGGATCAACGTCCTGACTTTC . TRBV7-8 . TRBJ2-6
CATSREGQHNSPLHF TGTGCCACCAGCAGAGAGGGACAGCATAATTCACCCCTCCACTTT TRBD1 TRBV15 few TRBJ1-6
CAGSDRDRPRDTQYF TGTGCCGGCAGCGACCGGGACAGGCCCCGTGATACGCAGTATTTT TRBD1 TRBV9 . TRBJ2-3
CASSSVDSTYEQYF TGCGCCAGCAGCTCCGTGGACAGCACCTACGAGCAGTACTTC . TRBV5-1 . TRBJ2-7
CATSRARDADTQYF TGTGCCACCAGCAGAGCCCGTGATGCAGATACGCAGTATTTT . TRBV15 . TRBJ2-3
CASSYLGPATDTQYF TGTGCCAGCAGCTACTTGGGTCCTGCCACGGATACGCAGTATTTT . TRBV6-5 . TRBJ2-3
CSARTGEGGYTF TGCAGCGCCCGGACAGGGGAGGGCGGCTACACCTTC TRBD1 TRBV29-1 . TRBJ1-2
CASSLIRGGRGIEKLFF TGTGCCAGCAGCTTAATACGTGGGGGCCGAGGGATTGAAAAACTGTTTTTT . TRBV13 few TRBJ1-4
CAISEFREETQYF TGTGCCATCAGTGAGTTTAGAGAAGAGACCCAGTACTTC . TRBV10-3 many TRBJ2-5
CASSPSPEETQYF TGTGCCAGCAGCCCGAGTCCGGAAGAGACCCAGTACTTC . TRBV13 . TRBJ2-5
CSASGGPPETQYF TGCAGTGCTAGCGGGGGACCTCCAGAGACCCAGTACTTC . TRBV20-1 . TRBJ2-5
CASSFRALSSSYNEQFF TGTGCCAGCAGCTTCAGGGCCTTATCAAGCTCCTACAATGAGCAGTTCTTC . TRBV7-9 . TRBJ2-1
CASSLPQGMDTQYF TGTGCCAGCAGTTTACCACAGGGCATGGATACGCAGTATTTT . TRBV12-3/TRBV12-4 . TRBJ2-3
CSASDRQGAKNIQYF TGCAGTGCCTCCGACCGACAGGGGGCCAAAAACATTCAGTACTTC TRBD1 TRBV20-1 few TRBJ2-4